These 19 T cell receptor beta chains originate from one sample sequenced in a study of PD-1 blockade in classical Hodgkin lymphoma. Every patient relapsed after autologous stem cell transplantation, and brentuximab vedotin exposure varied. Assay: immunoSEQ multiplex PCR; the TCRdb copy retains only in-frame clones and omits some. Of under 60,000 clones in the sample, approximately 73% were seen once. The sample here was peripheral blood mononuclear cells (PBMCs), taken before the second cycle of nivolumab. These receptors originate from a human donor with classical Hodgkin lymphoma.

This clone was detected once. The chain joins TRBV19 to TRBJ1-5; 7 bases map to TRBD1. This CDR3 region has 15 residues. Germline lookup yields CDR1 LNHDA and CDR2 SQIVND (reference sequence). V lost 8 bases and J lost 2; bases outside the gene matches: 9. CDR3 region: CASLDRTEGNQPQHF. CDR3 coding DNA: TGTGCCAGTTTGGACAGGACGGAAGGCAATCAGCCCCAGCATTTT.

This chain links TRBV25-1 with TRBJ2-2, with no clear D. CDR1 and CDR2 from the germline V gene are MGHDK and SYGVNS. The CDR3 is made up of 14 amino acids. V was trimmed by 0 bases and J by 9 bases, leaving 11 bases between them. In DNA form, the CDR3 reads TGTGCCAGCAGTGAATATGATAGGGTCCGGGAGCTGTTTTTT. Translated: CASSEYDRVRELFF.

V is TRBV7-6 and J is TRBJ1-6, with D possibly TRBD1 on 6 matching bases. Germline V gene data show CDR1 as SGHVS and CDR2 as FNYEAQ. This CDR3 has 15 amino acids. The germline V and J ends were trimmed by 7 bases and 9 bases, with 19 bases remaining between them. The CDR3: CASTPGGGPGSPLHF. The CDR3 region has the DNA TGTGCCAGCACCCCCGGAGGGGGTCCGGGTTCACCCCTCCACTTT.

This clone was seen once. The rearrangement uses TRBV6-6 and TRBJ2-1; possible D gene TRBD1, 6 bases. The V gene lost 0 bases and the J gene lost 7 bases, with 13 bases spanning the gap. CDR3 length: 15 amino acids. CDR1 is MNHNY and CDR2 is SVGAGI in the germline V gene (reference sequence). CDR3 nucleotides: TGTGCCAGCAGTTACTCCTCGGGACATAAAAATGAGCAGTTCTTC. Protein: CASSYSSGHKNEQFF.

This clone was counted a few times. The CDR3 DNA is TGCAGTGCTAGTCGGGACGTTGAGTACTTC. Translated, it gives CSASRDVEYF. The chain links TRBV20-1 to TRBJ2-7, with D tentatively TRBD1 or TRBD2 (5 bases each). Trimming took off 3 bases at V and 11 bases at J, with 11 bases between the two ends. The CDR3 has 10 amino acids. The germline V gene encodes CDR1 DFQATT and CDR2 SNEGSKA (reference sequence).

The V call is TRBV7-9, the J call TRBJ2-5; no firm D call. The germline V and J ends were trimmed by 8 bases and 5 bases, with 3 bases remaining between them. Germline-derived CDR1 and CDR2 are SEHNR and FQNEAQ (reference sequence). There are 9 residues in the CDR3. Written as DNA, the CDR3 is TGTGCCAGCGGGGAGACCCAGTACTTC. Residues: CASGETQYF.

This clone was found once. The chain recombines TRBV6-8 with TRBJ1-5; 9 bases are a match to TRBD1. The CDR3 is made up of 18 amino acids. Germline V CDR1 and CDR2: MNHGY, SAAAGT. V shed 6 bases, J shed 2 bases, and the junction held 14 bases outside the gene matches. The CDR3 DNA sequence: TGTGCCAGCAGAGACCGGGACAGGGTCGAGGAAGGCAATCAGCCCCAGCATTTT. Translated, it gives CASRDRDRVEEGNQPQHF.

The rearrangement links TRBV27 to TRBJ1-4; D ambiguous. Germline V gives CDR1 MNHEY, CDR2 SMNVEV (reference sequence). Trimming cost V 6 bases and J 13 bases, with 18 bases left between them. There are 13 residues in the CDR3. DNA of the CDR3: TGTGCCAGCAGCCAAACTTGGTCGGAGTCACTGTTTTTT. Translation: CASSQTWSESLFF.

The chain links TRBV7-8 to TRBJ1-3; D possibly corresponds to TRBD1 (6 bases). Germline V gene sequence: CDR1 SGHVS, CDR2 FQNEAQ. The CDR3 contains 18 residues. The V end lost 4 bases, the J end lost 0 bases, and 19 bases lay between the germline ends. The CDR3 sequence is CASSSVGGVGLSGNTIYF. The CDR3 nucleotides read TGTGCCAGCAGCTCAGTAGGGGGGGTAGGCCTCTCTGGAAACACCATATATTTT.

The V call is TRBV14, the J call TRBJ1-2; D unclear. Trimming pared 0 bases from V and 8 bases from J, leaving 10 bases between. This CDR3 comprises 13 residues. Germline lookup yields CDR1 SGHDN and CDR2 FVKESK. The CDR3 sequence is CASSQDPGSGYTF. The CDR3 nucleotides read TGTGCCAGCAGCCAAGATCCAGGTAGCGGCTACACCTTC.

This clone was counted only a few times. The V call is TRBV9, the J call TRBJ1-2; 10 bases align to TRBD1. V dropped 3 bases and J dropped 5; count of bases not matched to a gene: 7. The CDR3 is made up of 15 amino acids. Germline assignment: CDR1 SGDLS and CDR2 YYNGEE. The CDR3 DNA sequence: TGTGCCAGCAGCGAATTTGGACAGGGGGGATATGGCTACACCTTC. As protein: CASSEFGQGGYGYTF.

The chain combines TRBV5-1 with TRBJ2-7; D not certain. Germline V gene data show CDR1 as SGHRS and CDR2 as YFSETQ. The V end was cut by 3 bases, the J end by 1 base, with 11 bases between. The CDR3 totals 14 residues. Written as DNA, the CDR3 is TGCGCCAGCAGCTCCACCCTTGGGTCCTACGAGCAGTACTTC. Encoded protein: CASSSTLGSYEQYF.

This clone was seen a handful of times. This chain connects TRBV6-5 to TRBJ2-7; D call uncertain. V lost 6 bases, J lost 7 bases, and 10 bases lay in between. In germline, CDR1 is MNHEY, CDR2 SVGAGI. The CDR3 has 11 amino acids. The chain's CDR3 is CASSRLGEQYF. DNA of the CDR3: TGTGCCAGCAGCCGCCTGGGTGAGCAGTACTTC.

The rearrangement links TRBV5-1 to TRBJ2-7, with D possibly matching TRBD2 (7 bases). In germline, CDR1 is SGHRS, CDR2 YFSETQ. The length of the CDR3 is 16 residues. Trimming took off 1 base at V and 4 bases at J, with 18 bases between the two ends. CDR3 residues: CASSLRPSGDRYEQYF. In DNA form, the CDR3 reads TGCGCCAGCAGCTTGAGGCCTAGCGGAGACAGGTACGAGCAGTACTTC.

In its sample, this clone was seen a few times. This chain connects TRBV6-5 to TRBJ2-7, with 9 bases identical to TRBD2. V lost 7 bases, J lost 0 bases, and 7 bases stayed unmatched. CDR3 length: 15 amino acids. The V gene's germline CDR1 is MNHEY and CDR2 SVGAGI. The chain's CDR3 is CASTVTSGYSYEQYF. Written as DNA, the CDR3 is TGTGCCAGCACTGTGACTAGCGGCTACTCCTACGAGCAGTACTTC.

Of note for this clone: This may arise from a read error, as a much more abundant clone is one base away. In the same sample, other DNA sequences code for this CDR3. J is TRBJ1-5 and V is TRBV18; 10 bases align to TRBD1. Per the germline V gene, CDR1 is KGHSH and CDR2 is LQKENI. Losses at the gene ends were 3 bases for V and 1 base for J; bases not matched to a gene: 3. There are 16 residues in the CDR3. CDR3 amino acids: CASSPGTGVSNQPQHF. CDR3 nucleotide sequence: TGTGCCAGCTCACCCGGGACAGGGGTGAGCAATCAGCCCCAGCATTTT.

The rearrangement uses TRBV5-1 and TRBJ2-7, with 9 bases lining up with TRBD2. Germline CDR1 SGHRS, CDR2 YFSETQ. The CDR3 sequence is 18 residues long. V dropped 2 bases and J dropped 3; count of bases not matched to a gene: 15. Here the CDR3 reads CASSFSGLAPSKGYEQYF. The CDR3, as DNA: TGCGCCAGCAGCTTCTCGGGACTAGCACCATCTAAGGGCTACGAGCAGTACTTC.

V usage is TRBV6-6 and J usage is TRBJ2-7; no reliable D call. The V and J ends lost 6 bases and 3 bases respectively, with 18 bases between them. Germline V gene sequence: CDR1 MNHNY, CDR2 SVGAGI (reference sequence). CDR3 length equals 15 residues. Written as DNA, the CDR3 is TGTGCCAGCAGCCTAAAATTTGGGCCGAACTACGAGCAGTACTTC. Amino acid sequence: CASSLKFGPNYEQYF.

The CDR3 DNA sequence: TGCGCCAGCAGTCCTTTAGGGACAACCCAAGAGACCCAGTACTTC. Translating gives CASSPLGTTQETQYF. The V and J genes are TRBV5-1 and TRBJ2-5, with a possible D match to TRBD1 (6 bases). CDR3 size: 15 residues. V was pared by 5 bases and J by 1 base, with 15 bases between. Germline loops: CDR1 SGHRS, CDR2 YFSETQ.